This note documents a single T cell receptor beta chain sequence. Its specificity is unknown. The data are from a study of glioma-infiltrating T cells. Findings of the study overall: Very few CDR3 sequences were shared between tissue and blood. Above-expected tissue-blood divergence occurred in all gliomas, most in low-grade ones.

The iRepertoire nested amplicon-rescue multiplex PCR amplified TCR alpha and beta CDR3s from RNA. TCRdb re-called the multiplex PCR reads through MiXCR, storing one row per CDR3 protein. The table has more than 300,000 distinct CDR3 sequences, 35% to 45% seen once. This CDR3 is 15 amino acids long. V gave up 5 bases and J gave up 1 base; unmatched junction bases: 6. Per the germline V gene, CDR1 is KGHSH and CDR2 is LQKENI. The chain recombines TRBV18 with TRBJ2-3, with 7 bases identical to TRBD2. The sample was glioma tissue, nonneoplastic brain tissue, or PBMCs (not recorded which). This TCR was recovered from a human donor with low-grade glioma or glioblastoma, undergoing nonglioma brain surgery, or in good health (not recorded which). In DNA form, the CDR3 reads TGTGCCAGCTCAGAGAAGCGGGGCCGCACAGATACGCAGTATTTT. It specifies CASSEKRGRTDTQYF.